This TCR beta chain was captured by sequencing in a study of T cells after somatic rescue of genetic block (dated by TCRdb to 2020 to 2021). Regarding the complete study: What the study looked at was long-term robustness, specifically in a T-cell system that came about through somatic rescue of a genetic block in T-cell development.

CDR1 LGHNA and CDR2 YNFKEQ are derived from the germline V gene. From cysteine to phenylalanine, the CDR3 is 16 amino acids long. The CDR3 DNA has 48 bases and is translated from base 1. Cut back by 1 base and 0 bases, the V and J ends lie 10 bases apart. Receptors were amplified or captured by the immunoSEQ multiplex PCR assay. The clones in this table, taken by TCRdb from immuneACCESS, are in-frame only. Not every clone is retained; where verified, under half of the shortfall comes from an unresolved V gene, and the cause of the rest is unknown. The sample yields 110,000 or so clones; over 80% were counted once. Of the sample, about 1.5% is held by the ten largest clones. Comments on this clone: What this receptor recognizes is not known. There are no base qualities to consult, and no much larger clone falls within one base.

The origin of this receptor is a woman aged 18-29 years. The sample was peripheral blood mononuclear cells (PBMCs). The rearranged chain carries TRBV4-2 and TRBJ1-3, with the D gene too uncertain to name. The CDR3 region reads CASSQVGQDSGNTIYF. The sequenced DNA: TGTGCCAGCAGCCAAGTAGGTCAGGACTCTGGAAACACCATATATTTT.